This TCR beta chain derives from a study of T cell responses to AZD1222 COVID-19 vaccine. The CDR3 has 14 residues. Germline V gene sequence: CDR1 SNHLY, CDR2 FYNNEI. Deletions cut 6 bases from V and 0 bases from J, with 11 bases between. Here immunoSEQ multiplex PCR was the method, and the copy in TCRdb shows in-frame clones only, minus some. The sample has 85,000 to 130,000 clones; around nine tenths are singletons. This clone was detected once. The source was peripheral blood, collected 28 days after the second dose of the MenACWY control vaccine. The TCR was taken from an adult who received the MenACWY meningococcal vaccine as a control. The chain joins TRBV2 to TRBJ1-1; D unresolved. Here the CDR3 reads CASRVEQMNTEAFF. For the CDR3, the DNA is TGTGCCAGCAGGGTAGAACAGATGAACACTGAAGCTTTCTTT.